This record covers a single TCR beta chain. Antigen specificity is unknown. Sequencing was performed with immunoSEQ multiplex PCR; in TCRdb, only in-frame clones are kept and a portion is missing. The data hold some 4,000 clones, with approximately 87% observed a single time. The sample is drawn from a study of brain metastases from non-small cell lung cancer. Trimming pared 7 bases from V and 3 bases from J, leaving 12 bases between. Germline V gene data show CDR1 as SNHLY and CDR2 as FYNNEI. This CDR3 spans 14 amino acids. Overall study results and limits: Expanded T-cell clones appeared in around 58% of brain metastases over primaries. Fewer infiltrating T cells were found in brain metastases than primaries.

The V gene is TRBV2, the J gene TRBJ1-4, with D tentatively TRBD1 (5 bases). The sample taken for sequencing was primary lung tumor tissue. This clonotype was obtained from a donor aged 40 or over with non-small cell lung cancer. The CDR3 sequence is CASIIGGSNEKLFF. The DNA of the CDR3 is TGTGCCAGCATCATTGGGGGTTCTAATGAAAAACTGTTTTTT.